Presented here are 30 T cell receptor beta chains from one specimen sequenced in a study of regulatory T cells. The antigens for these receptors are not known. Study-wide findings and caveats: In CD3G-deficient patients, conventional CD4+ T cells were enriched for hydrophobic CDR3 residues at positions 6 and 7.

Primers: 52 TRBV forward and 13 TRBJ reverse. Data came from immunoSEQ multiplex PCR; TCRdb stores just in-frame clones and leaves some out. The data hold tens of thousands of clones, with 93% observed a single time. Sequencing input: conventional CD4+ T cells sorted from blood. These receptors all stem from a child aged 2-15 years with CD3G deficiency.

The V call is TRBV5-1, the J call TRBJ2-4, with D uncertain. V was pared by 0 bases and J by 3 bases, with 7 bases between. Germline CDR1 SGHRS, CDR2 YFSETQ. The CDR3 covers 14 residues. The chain's CDR3 is CASSLEGYKNIQYF. Here the CDR3 DNA reads TGCGCCAGCAGCTTGGAGGGATACAAAAACATTCAGTACTTC.

CDR3 in amino acids: CASSRRGGGMNTEAFF. DNA of the CDR3: TGCGCCAGCAGCCGACGGGGTGGTGGGATGAACACTGAAGCTTTCTTT. The J gene is TRBJ1-1, the V gene TRBV5-1; D unclear. V lost 4 bases and J lost 0, with 16 bases in between. The CDR3 covers 16 residues. The germline gives CDR1 SGHRS, CDR2 YFSETQ.

The rearrangement links TRBV9 to TRBJ2-1; the D is unclear. Trimming cost V 4 bases and J 9 bases, with 14 bases left between them. Germline lookup yields CDR1 SGDLS and CDR2 YYNGEE. The CDR3 length is 13 residues. CDR3 sequence (DNA): TGTGCCAGCAGCCTCGACCCCGGCACTGAGCAGTTCTTC. Translating gives CASSLDPGTEQFF.

CDR3 nucleotides: TGTGCCAGCACCAAGTCTCCTCGGGCACCGAGAAGCTCCTACAATGAGCAGTTCTTC. It codes for CASTKSPRAPRSSYNEQFF. The chain employs TRBV28 and TRBJ2-1, with D hard to call. Germline CDR1 is MDHEN and CDR2 is SYDVKM. Trimming removed 7 bases from V and 0 bases from J, with 25 bases in between. CDR3 size: 19 residues.

The chain combines TRBV7-9 with TRBJ2-5; 8 bases align to TRBD1. This CDR3 region has 16 residues. V gave up 5 bases and J gave up 4 bases; unmatched junction bases: 12. Looked up from germline, CDR1 is SEHNR and CDR2 is FQNEAQ (reference sequence). The CDR3 loop reads CASSQARQGRVETQYF. As DNA, the CDR3 is TGTGCCAGCAGCCAGGCTAGACAGGGGCGCGTAGAGACCCAGTACTTC.

This clone has a handful of counts. The genes are TRBV19 and TRBJ2-2, with TRBD1 matching 7 bases. Germline CDR1 LNHDA, CDR2 SQIVND (reference sequence). J was trimmed by 2 bases and V by 5 bases; bases with no gene match: 2. This CDR3 is 14 amino acids long. This CDR3 reads CASSRDSNTGELFF. CDR3 sequence (DNA): TGTGCCAGTAGTCGGGACAGCAACACCGGGGAGCTGTTTTTT.

This clone was detected once. The V and J genes are TRBV28 and TRBJ2-2, with D possibly matching TRBD1 (6 bases). The germline CDR1 and CDR2 sequences are MDHEN and SYDVKM. V lost 5 bases to trimming and J lost 4 bases, with 14 bases between them. CDR3 length: 15 residues. The CDR3 protein is CASSLVTGSTGELFF. The CDR3 DNA is TGTGCCAGCAGTCTAGTCACAGGGTCCACCGGGGAGCTGTTTTTT.

The chain has TRBV5-1 and TRBJ2-5, with D perhaps assigned TRBD1 or TRBD2 (6 bases each). This CDR3 comprises 13 residues. From germline, CDR1 is SGHRS and CDR2 YFSETQ. V lost 1 base and J 5 bases, leaving 9 bases between the germline ends. CDR3 coding DNA: TGCGCCAGCAGCTTGACAGGGAGGGAGACCCAGTACTTC. The encoded protein is CASSLTGRETQYF. Using reference TRBV5-1 and TRBJ2-5 for the parts outside the CDR3, the full variable domain is KAGVTQTPRYLIKTRGQQVTLSCSPISGHRSVSWYQQTPGQGLQFLFEYFSETQRNKGNFPGRFSGRQFSNSRSEMNVSTLELGDSALYLCASSLTGRETQYFGPGTRLLVL.

V is TRBV11-2 and J is TRBJ2-7; D assignment may be TRBD1 or TRBD2 (5 bases each). From germline, CDR1 is SGHAT and CDR2 FQNNGV. The CDR3 sequence is 15 residues long. V was shortened by 6 bases and J by 6 bases, with 21 bases between the two germline ends. The CDR3 loop reads CASSLGDPRLSEQYF. The CDR3 DNA follows: TGTGCCAGCAGTCTGGGGGATCCCCGCCTCAGCGAGCAGTACTTC.

The genes are TRBV5-1 and TRBJ2-6, with 10 bases aligning to TRBD1. The ends lost 5 bases at V and 0 bases at J; junction bases unmatched: 8. Germline V gives CDR1 SGHRS, CDR2 YFSETQ. The CDR3 has 18 residues. The CDR3 coding sequence is TGCGCCAGCAGACCAGGACAGGGGGGCGCCTCTGGGGCCAACGTCCTGACTTTC. It is translated as CASRPGQGGASGANVLTF.

The CDR3 reads CASMDERTYEQYF. The CDR3 DNA reads as TGCGCCAGCATGGATGAGCGTACCTACGAGCAGTACTTC. V is TRBV5-1 and J is TRBJ2-7, with unresolved D. In germline, CDR1 is SGHRS, CDR2 YFSETQ. The CDR3 extends over 13 amino acids. Between the trimmed V and J ends, which lost 6 bases and 2 bases, there was a span of 12 bases.

The V and J genes are TRBV19 and TRBJ2-2; 7 bases match TRBD1. J gave up 1 base and V 5 bases, and 1 base lay outside the gene matches. This CDR3 contains 14 residues. Germline-derived CDR1 and CDR2 are LNHDA and SQIVND (reference sequence). Here the CDR3 DNA reads TGTGCCAGTAGTCGGACAGGGAACACCGGGGAGCTGTTTTTT. Protein sequence: CASSRTGNTGELFF.

This rearrangement joins TRBV6-5 to TRBJ1-1, with D perhaps matching TRBD1 (5 bases). Trimming removed 6 bases at V and 5 bases at J, with 16 bases between. Germline CDR1 reads MNHEY; CDR2 reads SVGAGI. The CDR3 is 14 residues long. The CDR3 DNA is TGTGCCAGCAGGGCCAGAACAGGTTTGACTGAAGCTTTCTTT. Amino acid sequence: CASRARTGLTEAFF.

The genes are TRBV19 and TRBJ1-2; the match to TRBD1 covers 7 bases. Germline lookup yields CDR1 LNHDA and CDR2 SQIVND (reference sequence). V lost 4 bases and J lost 3; bases outside the gene matches: 2. The CDR3 totals 13 residues. The CDR3 bases are TGTGCCAGTAGTAGAGGGGGCTACTATGGCTACACCTTC. Amino acid sequence: CASSRGGYYGYTF.

This sequence joins TRBV11-2 and TRBJ2-2, with D unclear. Germline values: CDR1 SGHAT, CDR2 FQNNGV. Trimming took off 0 bases at V and 6 bases at J, with 8 bases between the two ends. The CDR3 consists of 14 residues. The DNA for the CDR3 is TGTGCCAGCAGCTTAGATGTTTTATCCGGGGAGCTGTTTTTT. It yields the protein CASSLDVLSGELFF.

J is TRBJ1-2 and V is TRBV6-5, with TRBD1 identical over 8 bases. The CDR3 totals 11 residues. J lost 6 bases, V lost 6 bases, and 0 bases had no gene match. Per germline, CDR1 MNHEY and CDR2 SVGAGI. The CDR3 DNA follows: TGTGCCAGCAGGACAGGGGATGGCTACACCTTC. This codes for CASRTGDGYTF.

The J gene is TRBJ2-5, the V gene TRBV9, with a tentative D call TRBD1 (6 bases). Deletions cut 9 bases from V and 5 bases from J, with 17 bases between. The CDR3 spans 13 residues. Germline lookup yields CDR1 SGDLS and CDR2 YYNGEE. The DNA for the CDR3 is TGTGCCACCCCCCAGGGGCTCATCGAGACCCAGTACTTC. Residues: CATPQGLIETQYF.

V is TRBV7-8 and J is TRBJ2-3; D remains unclear. Trimming took off 8 bases at V and 3 bases at J, with 15 bases between the two ends. Per the germline V gene, CDR1 is SGHVS and CDR2 is FQNEAQ. The CDR3 is 14 amino acids. CDR3 nucleotide sequence: TGTGCCAGCGGTCAGAGCCCATGGACAGATACGCAGTATTTT. This encodes CASGQSPWTDTQYF.

The V and J genes are TRBV28 and TRBJ2-7, with D perhaps matching TRBD2 (6 bases). The CDR3 is 17 residues long. Trimming removed 2 bases at V and 2 bases at J, with 19 bases between. Per germline, CDR1 MDHEN and CDR2 SYDVKM. The CDR3 loop reads CASSLGGYGTGTYEQYF. In nucleotides, the CDR3 is TGTGCCAGCAGTTTAGGGGGTTACGGGACTGGAACCTACGAGCAGTACTTC.

V usage is TRBV5-1 and J usage is TRBJ1-2; D may be TRBD1 (6 bases). Trimming took 0 bases from V and 2 from J, leaving 11 bases between them. CDR1 is SGHRS, CDR2 YFSETQ, per germline. The CDR3 consists of 15 residues. DNA of the CDR3: TGCGCCAGCAGCTTGGGTCCCGACAGGAACTATGGCTACACCTTC. Translating it yields CASSLGPDRNYGYTF.

The rearrangement links TRBV7-8 to TRBJ2-7, with 9 bases lining up with TRBD2. Per the germline V gene, CDR1 is SGHVS and CDR2 is FQNEAQ. There are 17 residues in the CDR3. The ends lost 5 bases at V and 2 bases at J; junction bases unmatched: 13. The CDR3 loop reads CASSARGKAGGPYEQYF. CDR3 nucleotides: TGTGCCAGCAGCGCACGAGGGAAAGCGGGAGGACCCTACGAGCAGTACTTC.

The rearrangement links TRBV28 to TRBJ1-4, with 9 nucleotides matching TRBD1. Germline CDR1 reads MDHEN; CDR2 reads SYDVKM. The CDR3 is 16 amino acids. The V and J ends lost 6 bases and 6 bases, in that order; junction bases with no gene match: 11. The chain's CDR3 is CASSRLPGTGYEKLFF. The CDR3, as DNA: TGTGCCAGCAGCCGTCTCCCCGGGACAGGGTATGAAAAACTGTTTTTT.

The genes are TRBV19 and TRBJ2-1, with D uncertain. In germline, CDR1 is LNHDA, CDR2 SQIVND (reference sequence). The CDR3 is 15 residues long. Trimming removed 7 bases at V and 4 bases at J, with 17 bases between. The CDR3 protein is CASTRTGSSYNEQFF. CDR3 DNA sequence: TGTGCCAGTACCCGTACTGGCAGTTCTTACAATGAGCAGTTCTTC.

This sequence joins TRBV6-6 and TRBJ2-1; D unclear. The V end lost 5 bases, the J end lost 4 bases, and 6 bases lay between the germline ends. Germline CDR1 is MNHNY and CDR2 is SVGAGI (reference sequence). The CDR3 extends over 12 amino acids. The CDR3 here is CASSRTYNEQFF. Written as DNA, the CDR3 is TGTGCCAGCAGTAGGACGTACAATGAGCAGTTCTTC.

The J gene is TRBJ2-1, the V gene TRBV5-1; 8 nucleotides align to TRBD2. The germline CDR1 and CDR2 sequences are SGHRS and YFSETQ. The CDR3 contains 12 residues. V was clipped by 5 bases and J by 12 bases; unmatched bases: 7. The CDR3 region has the DNA TGCGCCAGCAGGAACGTAGCGGGAAGGCAGTTCTTC. Amino acids: CASRNVAGRQFF.

V gene TRBV6-1 combines with J gene TRBJ2-7; maybe TRBD1 (6 bases). The germline CDR1 and CDR2 sequences are MNHNS and SASEGT. The CDR3 has 14 amino acids. Trimming stripped 5 bases from V and 4 bases from J, with 15 bases between. The CDR3 sequence is CASSSTRGSYEQYF. The DNA for the CDR3 is TGTGCCAGCAGTTCTACTAGGGGGAGTTACGAGCAGTACTTC.

The CDR3 region is CASRQTGLGLSTEAFF. The CDR3 bases are TGTGCCAGCAGACAAACAGGGTTGGGGCTCAGCACTGAAGCTTTCTTT. This chain joins TRBV6-6 and TRBJ1-1; D perhaps matches TRBD1 (6 bases). CDR1 MNHNY and CDR2 SVGAGI come from the germline V gene (reference sequence). The CDR3 covers 16 residues. The ends were cut back, 6 bases at V and 4 bases at J, with 21 bases in the middle.

This chain uses TRBV6-1 with TRBJ1-2; D call uncertain. The V gene's germline CDR1 is MNHNS and CDR2 SASEGT. The CDR3 sequence is 15 residues long. V lost 2 bases, J lost 3 bases, and 13 bases lay in between. The CDR3 DNA reads TGTGCCAGCAGTGAACAAGCGGCGGGCCACTATGGCTACACCTTC. Amino acid sequence: CASSEQAAGHYGYTF.

The chain is built from TRBV5-4 and TRBJ1-2, with TRBD1 matching 7 bases. Germline trimming cut 4 bases from V and 7 bases from J; bases unmatched to any gene: 13. Germline V CDR1 and CDR2: SGHNT, YYREEE (reference sequence). There are 15 residues in the CDR3. The CDR3 spells CASSRDSRTSGGYTF. CDR3 coding DNA: TGTGCCAGCAGCCGGGACAGCCGCACCTCGGGTGGCTACACCTTC.

The genes are TRBV28 and TRBJ2-3; 10 positions agree with TRBD2. This CDR3 contains 15 residues. V shed 5 bases, J shed 1 base, and the junction held 3 bases outside the gene matches. CDR1 is MDHEN and CDR2 is SYDVKM in the germline V gene. CDR3 coding DNA: TGTGCCAGCAGTCGTCTAGCGGGAGGCACAGATACGCAGTATTTT. This sequence encodes CASSRLAGGTDTQYF.